These 3 T cell receptor beta chains were sequenced from one sample in a study of blood T cell repertoires in COVID-19. The assay was immunoSEQ multiplex PCR, and TCRdb's table has in-frame clones only and misses some. The repertoire consists of about 210,000 clones, with about 89% occurring once and the leading ten covering about 5%. Material: peripheral blood. The source of these receptors is a woman aged 35 to 49 with acute or convalescent COVID-19.

This rearrangement joins TRBV11-2 to TRBJ2-3, with a tentative D call TRBD2 (5 bases). There are 15 residues in the CDR3. Germline loops: CDR1 SGHAT, CDR2 FQNNGV. V dropped 0 bases and J dropped 4 bases, with 11 bases sitting between them. The CDR3 spells CASSLEASIADTQYF. The CDR3 DNA reads as TGTGCCAGCAGCTTAGAGGCTAGCATCGCAGATACGCAGTATTTT.

V is TRBV4-1 and J is TRBJ2-3; 10 bases fit TRBD1. This CDR3 has 15 amino acids. Germline loops: CDR1 MGHRA, CDR2 YSYEKL. The trim removed 6 bases at V and 6 bases at J, leaving 9 bases unmatched. The CDR3 reads CASSPRQGARDTQYF. The CDR3 nucleotides are TGCGCCAGCAGTCCACGACAGGGGGCGAGGGATACGCAGTATTTT.

The gene calls are TRBV2 and TRBJ1-3, with 7 bases identical to TRBD1. Germline values: CDR1 SNHLY, CDR2 FYNNEI. The trim removed 3 bases at V and 8 bases at J, leaving 10 bases unmatched. The CDR3 loop spans 15 amino acids. The CDR3 spells CASSENRGQTYTIYF. The CDR3 bases are TGTGCCAGCAGTGAGAATAGGGGGCAGACGTACACCATATATTTT.